This TCR beta chain was observed in a study of blood T cell repertoires in COVID-19 (dated by TCRdb to the early 2020s). In terms of the full investigation: Samples from collaborators originated in the United States, Italy and Spain and spanned both the acute and convalescent phases of COVID-19. Deeply sampled blood TCRbeta repertoires from subjects exposed to, actively infected with, or recovered from COVID-19 were included in the dataset. Samples were obtained from the ongoing ImmuneRACE study (first 160 participants) and from over a thousand subjects provided by 6 global collaborators. Where available, HLA class I and class II types were obtained from metadata supplied by the sample provider rather than from assay-based typing. The sample metadata nearly always contained a de-identified subject ID, COVID-19 status, age in years and sex. The repertoires were made available in a free public database intended to serve as a resource for research on the immune response to SARS-CoV-2. The prospective study material was composed of cDNA or gDNA derived from T cells, B-cell-depleted T cells, or PBMCs.

Collaborating institutions collected whole blood in K2EDTA tubes following their own protocols. For TCRbeta analysis, collaborators shipped samples in one of three forms: frozen whole blood, isolated PBMCs, or DNA extracted from either of those sample types. Overall study outcomes, separate from this receptor: The amount of clinical and demographic metadata varied by source and participant and was provided uncurated.

Remarks on this clone: Its antigen is still unknown. No base qualities exist here, and no much larger clone lies one base off it.

The immunoSEQ Assay, a bias-controlled multiplex PCR, was used to amplify TCRbeta CDR3 regions from genomic DNA. For the original study's pipeline: Within the assay, amplification of reference gene primers was used to estimate how many nucleated cells each sample contained. To quantify the absolute abundance of each unique TCRbeta CDR3 rearrangement, sequence reads were collapsed and filtered. For each sample, productive Simpson clonality was calculated by taking the square root of Simpson's diversity index across productive rearrangements. TCRdb took over this immuneACCESS table, retaining in-frame rearrangements with V and J assigned. Such tables are incomplete; in checked studies, under half of the missing clones stem from an unresolved V gene, and the remainder is unexplained. D and trimming come from the DNA, and the V and J calls and clone size come from that table. In this sample the table shows some 230,000 clones, about 85% of which occur a single time. Just under 1% of the sample is in the top ten clones.

As encoded in the germline V gene, CDR1 is MDHEN while CDR2 is SYDVKM. The CDR3, cysteine through phenylalanine, is 11 amino acids long. Only the CDR3 region is kept as DNA, spanning 33 bases read in frame from base 1. The V end loses 3 bases and the J end loses 5 bases, and a stretch of 4 bases separates them. The sample was peripheral blood. The chain is made from TRBV28 and TRBJ2-5, with no confidently assigned D gene. The origin of this receptor is a man between 40 and 49 years old with acute or convalescent COVID-19. The CDR3 region reads CASSFRETQYF. The DNA reads as follows: TGTGCCAGCAGTTTCCGGGAGACCCAGTACTTC.